The subject of this entry is one TCR beta chain. Its matching antigen is unknown. The sample comes from a study of shared clonotypes between healthy human individuals. Study findings and constraints: Shared across several donors were 4% to 6% of the naive CD4 clonotypes. In the sorted subsets, rarefaction showed sequencing was incomplete despite large depth. Generally, estimated richness proved larger in naive subsets than it did in memory subsets.

Healthy and HIV-negative, the adult donors had no recent acute infections or vaccinations. Only in-frame clones appear in the TCRdb table, and some are missing; sequencing was by immunoSEQ multiplex PCR. The data show 500,000 to 550,000 clones, 90% to 96% seen once. The sample comprised naive CD4+ T cells sorted from blood. This sample's subset: CD45RA+ positively selected. The receptor was isolated from a woman aged 25 to 45 in good health.

CDR3 DNA sequence: TGTGCCAGTAGTAGGACTAGCGGGAGGTCAGATACGCAGTATTTT. It encodes CASSRTSGRSDTQYF. The J gene is TRBJ2-3, the V gene TRBV19; 14 positions agree with TRBD2. The CDR3 runs to 15 residues. CDR1 and CDR2 from the germline V gene are LNHDA and SQIVND (reference sequence). The ends lost 4 bases at V and 4 bases at J; junction bases unmatched: 1.